This T cell receptor (beta chain) was sequenced in a study of OX40 agonist ivuxolimab in advanced cancers. Study information: Patients were dosed intravenously with ivuxolimab at 0.01 to 10 mg/kg every 2 weeks. Patients with prior anti-PD-1, anti-PD-L1 or anti-CTLA-4 therapy were eligible; 40% to 45% had some.

Turning to this clone: Other DNA sequences in this specimen translate into the identical CDR3.

The assay was immunoSEQ multiplex PCR, and TCRdb's table has in-frame clones only and misses some. The table lists approximately 80,000 clones, more than 85% of them singletons. CDR1 is KGHSH, CDR2 LQKENI, per germline. Trimming cost V 2 bases and J 2 bases, with 6 bases left between them. The CDR3 runs to 14 residues. The sequence was obtained from an adult with an advanced solid tumor such as melanoma, head and neck, liver or kidney cancer. Sequencing used CD4+ or CD8+ T cells sorted from blood, obtained in a trial of the OX40 agonist ivuxolimab. This chain joins TRBV18 and TRBJ1-4, with TRBD1 as a possible D gene (5 bases). Here the CDR3 DNA reads TGTGCCAGCTCACCAGGGGCTACTAATGAAAAACTGTTTTTT. The encoded protein is CASSPGATNEKLFF.